This is a list of T cell receptor beta chains from one sample in a study of breast tumors, draining lymph nodes, adjacent tissues. One entry per CDR3 protein results from TCRdb running MiXCR on the multiplex PCR reads. The sample lists roughly 220,000 distinct CDR3 sequences, 34% seen once, with about 3.3% in the top ten. Sequenced: axillary lymph node tissue. The receptors come from a female donor with breast cancer. Some clones in this sample may be carry-over from other donors' samples. Each CDR3 is given with its conserved first and last residue. A D gene is named only where the DNA matches it firmly. Rows may omit the clone size; those that give it use once, few, many or a size class.

abundance	v_gene	j_gene	d_gene	CDR3nt	CDR3aa
many	TRBV15	TRBJ2-1	TRBD2	TGTGCCACCAGCAGGGATCCGGGACTAGCGTATGAGCAGTTCTTC	CATSRDPGLAYEQFF
many	TRBV20-1	TRBJ2-3	.	TGCAGTGCTAGAGAGCCCCGCGGGGTCGGAGATACGCAGTATTTT	CSAREPRGVGDTQYF
.	TRBV7-9	TRBJ2-4	.	TGTGCCAGCAGCAGCGCTAGCAGCGCCCCGGAAAACATTCAGTACTTC	CASSSASSAPENIQYF
many	TRBV27	TRBJ2-1	TRBD1	TGTGCCAGCAGTATAGGGGGCAGTGAGCAGTTCTTC	CASSIGGSEQFF
.	TRBV7-9	TRBJ2-3	TRBD2	TGTGCCAGCAGCCCCGGGGTAGCGGGAGACACAGATACGCAGTATTTT	CASSPGVAGDTDTQYF
many	TRBV12-3/TRBV12-4	TRBJ2-5	.	TGTGCCAGCAGTTTATTGGGTAGCGGCGCCGCGGAGACCCAGTACTTC	CASSLLGSGAAETQYF
.	TRBV7-2	TRBJ1-2	.	.	CASSFYICSARGNLDYGYTF
.	TRBV19	TRBJ1-6	.	TGTGCCAGTAGTATGCCGACAGGATTGAATTCTCCCCTCCACTTT	CASSMPTGLNSPLHF
many	TRBV9	TRBJ2-1	TRBD2	TGTGCCAGCAGCGCAGGGACTAGCGGGCGGATGGAGCAGTTCTTC	CASSAGTSGRMEQFF
few	TRBV18	TRBJ2-2	TRBD1	TGTGCCAGCTCATCCACAGGGGGCGGCACCGGGGAGCTGTTTTTT	CASSSTGGGTGELFF
many	TRBV20-1	TRBJ2-3	TRBD2	TGCAGTGCTGCTGACCCTAGCGGCCCTAGCACAGATACGCAGTATTTT	CSAADPSGPSTDTQYF
many	TRBV7-3	TRBJ2-3	.	TGTGCCAGCAGCCATATCGTAGGTTTTTCAGGCCCAGATACGCAGTATTTT	CASSHIVGFSGPDTQYF
.	TRBV7-3	TRBJ1-2	.	TGTGCCAGCAGCCTTGCAGGGGAGGGGAACTATGGCTACACCTTC	CASSLAGEGNYGYTF
many	TRBV7-8	TRBJ2-7	TRBD1	TGTGCCACCCACCCCGGGACAGGGGCCGAGCAGTACTTC	CATHPGTGAEQYF
.	TRBV19	TRBJ1-5	TRBD1	TGTGCCAGTAGCTATACCGGGACAGGGTCATTATCACATCAGCCCCAGCATTTT	CASSYTGTGSLSHQPQHF
few	TRBV3-1	TRBJ1-5	.	TGTGCCAGCAGCCCATCTGACACGCGTTCCTGGCCCCAGCATTTT	CASSPSDTRSWPQHF
many	TRBV2	TRBJ2-2	TRBD2	TGTGCCAGCACCGTGGGGAGACTAGCGGGAAATAGGGCCGGGGAGCTGTTTTTT	CASTVGRLAGNRAGELFF
.	TRBV3-1	TRBJ2-7	TRBD2	TGTGCCAGCAGCCACGGGACTAGCGGGATCGAGCAGTACTTC	CASSHGTSGIEQYF
many	TRBV3-1	TRBJ2-7	.	TGTGCCAGCAGCCAAGGAGGGCACGAGCAGTACTTC	CASSQGGHEQYF
.	TRBV7-9	TRBJ2-7	TRBD1	TGTGCCAGCAGCTTGAGTGGGACAGGAAGCGAGCAGTACTTC	CASSLSGTGSEQYF
many	TRBV24-1	TRBJ2-6	.	TGTGCCACCAGTGACCCTGGGGGGTCTGGGGCCAACGTCCTGACTTTC	CATSDPGGSGANVLTF
.	TRBV19	TRBJ1-2	.	TGTGCCAGTAAAGAGGGGGGCTACACCTTC	CASKEGGYTF
.	TRBV14	TRBJ1-4	TRBD1	TGTGCCAGCAGCCGGGACAGGGCCAGGGAAAAACTGTTTTTT	CASSRDRAREKLFF
many	TRBV7-9	TRBJ2-5	TRBD1	TGTGCCAGCAAAGGGACAGGGGAAGAGACCCAGTACTTC	CASKGTGEETQYF
once	TRBV15	TRBJ2-5	TRBD2	TGTGCCACCAGCAGTTCCGGGGGGGAGACCCAGTACTTC	CATSSSGGETQYF
.	TRBV28	TRBJ2-1	TRBD2	TGTGCCAGCAGTTTACCGCGGGAGAGCTCCTACAATGAGCAGTTCTTC	CASSLPRESSYNEQFF
many	TRBV12-3/TRBV12-4	TRBJ1-6	TRBD1	TGTGCCAGCAGTTTCGGTGGGACAGGTGATTCACCCCTCCACTTT	CASSFGGTGDSPLHF
.	TRBV24-1	TRBJ1-2	.	TGTGCCACCAGTCCCACTAGCTTGGCCCAGACTAACTATGGCTACACCTTC	CATSPTSLAQTNYGYTF
.	TRBV14	TRBJ2-2	TRBD2	TGTGCCAGCAGCCAAGATCGGGGACTAGCGGGTGATGTCACCGGGGAGCTGTTTTTT	CASSQDRGLAGDVTGELFF
.	TRBV7-7	TRBJ1-3	.	TGTGCTAGCAGTTTCACCATATATTTT	CASSFTIYF
few	TRBV19	TRBJ1-1	.	TGTGCCAGTAGTAAGGGTGGGAACACTGAAGCTTTCTTT	CASSKGGNTEAFF
many	TRBV10-3	TRBJ1-2	.	TGTGCCATCAGTTTGGACAGAGCTTATGGCTACACCTTC	CAISLDRAYGYTF
.	TRBV19	TRBJ2-7	TRBD1	TGTGCCAGTAACCTCCGGGGACAGGGGAAGCAGTACTTC	CASNLRGQGKQYF
.	TRBV11-2	TRBJ2-1	.	TGTGCCAGCAGCCTCCCGGGGGAAAACAATGAGCAGTTCTTC	CASSLPGENNEQFF
many	TRBV7-2	TRBJ1-2	.	TGTGCCAGCAGCCCCCCCTCGCTGGGTGGCTACACCTTC	CASSPPSLGGYTF
many	TRBV20-1	TRBJ2-3	TRBD2	TGCAGTGCTAGAGCTTCGGGACTAGCGGGGGGGCATTCAGTCCCAGATACGCAGTATTTT	CSARASGLAGGHSVPDTQYF
.	TRBV29-1	TRBJ1-2	TRBD1	TGCAGCTTGACGTTGACAGGGAAGTATGGCTACACCTTC	CSLTLTGKYGYTF
many	TRBV7-6	TRBJ2-3	.	TGTGCCAGCAGCTTAGAGGTTATAGATACGCAGTATTTT	CASSLEVIDTQYF
many	TRBV9	TRBJ2-7	.	TGTGCCAGCAGCGTAGATGGGACCCCAACCTACGAGCAGTACTTC	CASSVDGTPTYEQYF
few	TRBV20-1	TRBJ1-1	.	TGCAGTGCAAGGCCATCCGTAGGCACTGAAGCTTTCTTT	CSARPSVGTEAFF
.	TRBV4-3	TRBJ2-5	TRBD2	TGCGCCAGCAGCCAAGACCGGCTAGCGGTACGAGAGACCCAGTACTTC	CASSQDRLAVRETQYF
many	TRBV13	TRBJ2-7	.	TGTGCCAGCAGCAAAAACCGGCTAGCGAGCTACGAGCAGTACTTC	CASSKNRLASYEQYF
.	TRBV24-1	TRBJ2-5	TRBD1	TGTGCCACCAGTGATTTTAAGCCCGGGACAGGTTTCCAAGAGACCCAGTACTTC	CATSDFKPGTGFQETQYF
.	TRBV25-1	TRBJ1-2	TRBD1	TGTGCCAGGACAGGGTCGAACTATGGCTACACCTTC	CARTGSNYGYTF
many	TRBV5-8	TRBJ2-3	TRBD1	TGTGCCAGCAGTGACAGGGCAGGAACAGATACGCAGTATTTT	CASSDRAGTDTQYF
many	TRBV11-2	TRBJ2-5	.	TGTGCCAGCAGCCCCTTGGGGGGTGTAGAGACCCAGTACTTC	CASSPLGGVETQYF
many	TRBV12-3/TRBV12-4	TRBJ2-2	.	TGTGCCAGCAGTTTAATCCCGAACACCGGGGAGCTGTTTTTT	CASSLIPNTGELFF
.	TRBV20-1	TRBJ1-1	.	TGCAGTGCTAGAGATCTAGGGTATGAAGCTTTCTTT	CSARDLGYEAFF
.	TRBV6-1	TRBJ2-3	.	TGTGCCAGCAGTGCCGTTTGGAGTGCCACAGATACGCAGTATTTT	CASSAVWSATDTQYF
.	TRBV7-2	TRBJ2-5	TRBD1	TGTGCCAGCAGCGCTCTAGGGGGCGGGGAGACCCAGTACTTC	CASSALGGGETQYF
many	TRBV30	TRBJ2-7	TRBD2	TGTGCCTGGAGTGTACTAAGCGGGAGCCACGAGCAGTACTTC	CAWSVLSGSHEQYF
.	TRBV25-1	TRBJ2-2	.	TGTGCCAGCAGTCCCCCTTTCCCCGGGGAGCCTTTTTTT	CASSPPFPGEPFF
many	TRBV7-9	TRBJ2-3	TRBD2	TGTGCCAGCAGCGGAGTCGGGGGGGGGCAGGATACGCAGTATTTT	CASSGVGGGQDTQYF
many	TRBV19	TRBJ1-2	.	TGTGCCAGTAGTATCTGGGAGAGTGGCTACACCTTC	CASSIWESGYTF